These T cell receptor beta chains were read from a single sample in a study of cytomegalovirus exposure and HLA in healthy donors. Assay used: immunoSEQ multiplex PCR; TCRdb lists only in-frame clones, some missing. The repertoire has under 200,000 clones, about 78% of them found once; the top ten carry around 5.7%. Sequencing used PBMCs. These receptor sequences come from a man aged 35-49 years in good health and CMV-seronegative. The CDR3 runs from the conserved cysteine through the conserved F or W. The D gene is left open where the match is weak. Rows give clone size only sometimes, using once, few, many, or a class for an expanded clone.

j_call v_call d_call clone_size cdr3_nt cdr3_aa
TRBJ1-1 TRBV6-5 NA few TGTGCCAGCAGTTACTCGTCAGGGGCTGTGGCCACTGAAGCTTTCTTT CASSYSSGAVATEAFF
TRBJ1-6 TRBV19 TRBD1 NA TGTGCCAGTAGTGTTTGGGACAGGGGTAATTCACCCCTCCACTTT CASSVWDRGNSPLHF
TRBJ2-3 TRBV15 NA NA TGTGCCACCAGCAGACAGGGGGATACGCAGTATTTT CATSRQGDTQYF
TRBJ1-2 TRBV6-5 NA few TGTGCCAGCAGTTCCCCCAGGGGCCTTCCCTATGGCTACACCTTC CASSSPRGLPYGYTF
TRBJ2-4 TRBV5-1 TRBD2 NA TGCGCCAGCAGCTCCGCGGGACTAGCTGAAAACATTCAGTACTTC CASSSAGLAENIQYF
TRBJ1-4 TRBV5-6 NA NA TGTGCCAGCAGCTTGTCGGGGGGCCTACATGAAAAACTGTTTTTT CASSLSGGLHEKLFF
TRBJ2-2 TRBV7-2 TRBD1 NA TGTGCCAGCAGCCCCCACGGGACAGGGAACACCGGGGAGCTGTTTTTT CASSPHGTGNTGELFF
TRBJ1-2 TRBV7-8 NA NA TGTGCCAGCAGCTTAGGGCGGGGGGAAGGTGGCTACACCTTC CASSLGRGEGGYTF
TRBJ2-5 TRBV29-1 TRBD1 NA TGCAGCGTGGGCGTTAGGACAGGGCTCCAAGAGACCCAGTACTTC CSVGVRTGLQETQYF
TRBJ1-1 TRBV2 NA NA TGTGCCGTGCCCCGACAGGAAGAGATCTCTGAAGCTTTCTTT CAVPRQEEISEAFF
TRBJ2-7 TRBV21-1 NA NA TGTGCCAGCAGCAGCCACGACAGGGGGGAATCCTACGAGCAGTACTTC CASSSHDRGESYEQYF
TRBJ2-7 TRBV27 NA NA TGTGCCAGCAGGGACCAGGAGGCCTCCTACGAGCAGTACTTC CASRDQEASYEQYF
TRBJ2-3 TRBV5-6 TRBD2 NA TGTGCCAGCAGGCTAGCGGGAGGCACAGATACGCAGTATTTT CASRLAGGTDTQYF
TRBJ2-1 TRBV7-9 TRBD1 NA TGTGCCAGCAGCGCGATGACAGGGTCTGGTGAGCAGTTCTTC CASSAMTGSGEQFF
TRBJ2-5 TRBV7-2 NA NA TGTGCCAGCAGACCGACTAGCTTAGGACAGGAGACCCAGTACTTC CASRPTSLGQETQYF
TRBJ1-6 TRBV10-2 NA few TGCGCCAGCAGGCCTACGTCCGGTAATTCACCCCTCCACTTT CASRPTSGNSPLHF
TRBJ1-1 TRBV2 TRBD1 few TGTGCCAGCAGGGGAGACAGGGGCTGGAACACTGAAGCTTTCTTT CASRGDRGWNTEAFF
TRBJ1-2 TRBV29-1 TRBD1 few TGCAGCGTTGGAGGGGGCGAGGACTATGGCTACACCTTC CSVGGGEDYGYTF
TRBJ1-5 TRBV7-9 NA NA TGTGCCAGCAGCCCTGGGGGGATTGGCAATCAGCCCCAGCATTTT CASSPGGIGNQPQHF
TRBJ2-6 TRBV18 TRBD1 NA TGTGCCAGCTCACAACAGGGGGCTGGGGCCAACGTCCTGACTTTC CASSQQGAGANVLTF
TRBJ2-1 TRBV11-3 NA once TGTGCCAGCAGCTTAGTCACAGGGACCGGGTCCTACAATGAGCAGTTCTTC CASSLVTGTGSYNEQFF
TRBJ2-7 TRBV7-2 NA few TGTGCCAGCAGCCCACCGGGACAACCCTACGAGCAGTACTTC CASSPPGQPYEQYF
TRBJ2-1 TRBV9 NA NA TGTGCCAGCAGCTCTCGAGCGGGCTTCCCAGCGAATGAGCAGTTCTTC CASSSRAGFPANEQFF
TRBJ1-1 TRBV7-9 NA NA TGTGCCAGCAGCCGTCTGGACCAGGGCGCTGAAGCTTTCTTT CASSRLDQGAEAFF
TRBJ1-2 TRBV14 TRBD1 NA TGTGCCAGCAGCCAAGGCGGGACAGGGGCCCTGTGGTATGGCTACACCTTC CASSQGGTGALWYGYTF
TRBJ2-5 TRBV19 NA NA TGTGCCAGTAGTATAGATCGCGGAGTCCAAGAGACCCAGTACTTC CASSIDRGVQETQYF
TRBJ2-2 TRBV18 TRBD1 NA TGTGCCAGCTCACCAATGGGACAGGGGACCGGGGAGCTGTTTTTT CASSPMGQGTGELFF
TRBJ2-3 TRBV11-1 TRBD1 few TGTGCCAGCAGCTTTAGCCCCCAGGGGGCAGATACGCAGTATTTT CASSFSPQGADTQYF
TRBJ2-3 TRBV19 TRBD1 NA TGTGCCAGTTCGGACAGGGGGCAGAAAGATACGCAGTATTTT CASSDRGQKDTQYF
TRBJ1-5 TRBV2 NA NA TGTGCCAGCAGTATACAGGGTTTATGGCAGCCCCAGCATTTT CASSIQGLWQPQHF
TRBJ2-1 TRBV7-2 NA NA TGTGCCAGCAGCCTTAGGGGGCAGTTCTTC CASSLRGQFF
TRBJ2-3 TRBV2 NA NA TGTGCCAGCAGTCGGGTTGGGGGGAGTGATACGCAGTATTTT CASSRVGGSDTQYF
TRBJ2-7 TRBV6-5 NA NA TGTGCCAGCAGTTACTCGGGGCCTAGTAACGAGCAGTACTTC CASSYSGPSNEQYF
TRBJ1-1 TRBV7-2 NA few TGTGCCAGCAGCTCGGACTGGAACACTGAAGCTTTCTTT CASSSDWNTEAFF
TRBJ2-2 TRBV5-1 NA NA TGCGCCAGCAGCTTGGGACAGCGGGACACCGGGGAGCTGTTTTTT CASSLGQRDTGELFF
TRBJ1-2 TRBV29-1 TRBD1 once TGCAGCGTGGGGGACAGGAACTATGGCTACACCTTC CSVGDRNYGYTF
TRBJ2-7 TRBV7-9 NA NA TGTGCCAGCAGCTTCTGGGGGGACGGCGCCTACGAGCAGTACTTC CASSFWGDGAYEQYF
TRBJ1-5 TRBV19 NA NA TGTGCCAGTAGCACCGGGGGGACGACCTCATATAGCAATCAGCCCCAGCATTTT CASSTGGTTSYSNQPQHF
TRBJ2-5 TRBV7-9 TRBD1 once TGTGCCAGCAGCTTAAGACAGGGTGAGACCCAGTACTTC CASSLRQGETQYF
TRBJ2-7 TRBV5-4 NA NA TGTGCCAGCAGCTTGAGACCGGAGTTCTACGAGCAGTACTTC CASSLRPEFYEQYF
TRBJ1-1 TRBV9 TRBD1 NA TGTGCCAGCAGCGAAACAGGGGCCGTTGAAGCTTTCTTT CASSETGAVEAFF
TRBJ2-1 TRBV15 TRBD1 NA TGTGCCACCAGCAGAGGGACAGGGGGAAATGAGCAGTTCTTC CATSRGTGGNEQFF
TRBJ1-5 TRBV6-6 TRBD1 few TGTGCCAGCAGTTTCCGGACAGGTCGGGTTCAGCCCCAGCATTTT CASSFRTGRVQPQHF
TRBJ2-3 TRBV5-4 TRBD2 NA TGTGCCAGCAGCTTGGGGACTAGCTCGGATACGCAGTATTTT CASSLGTSSDTQYF
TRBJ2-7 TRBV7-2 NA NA TGTGCCAGCAGCAGGCAGGGAGGTCACTACGAGCAGTACTTC CASSRQGGHYEQYF
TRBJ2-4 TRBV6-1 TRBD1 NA TGTGCCAGCAGTCGGGACAGGGGGACCATTCAGTACTTC CASSRDRGTIQYF
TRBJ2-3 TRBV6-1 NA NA TGTGCCAGCAGTGAAATAGAGAGTCGGGATACGCAGTATTTT CASSEIESRDTQYF
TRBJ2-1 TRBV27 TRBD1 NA TGTGCCAGCAGGCCCGACAGGGTTGGAGGCAATGAGCAGTTCTTC CASRPDRVGGNEQFF
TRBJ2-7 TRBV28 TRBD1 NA TGTGCCAGCAGTTCCACGGACAGGGGCGAGCAGTACTTC CASSSTDRGEQYF